One sample yielded the 13 T cell receptor beta chains listed below, sequenced in a study of T cell responses to AZD1222 COVID-19 vaccine. Clones were read by immunoSEQ multiplex PCR, and TCRdb kept only the in-frame ones, dropping some. The data contain about 97,000 clones, 75% to 95% of them seen just once; the ten biggest clones take up about 1.5%. This specimen was peripheral blood, taken on day 0 of AZD1222 vaccination. These receptors came from an adult in good health.

The V call is TRBV5-4, the J call TRBJ2-3; D may be TRBD1 or TRBD2 (6 bases each). V lost 3 bases and J lost 6, with 11 bases in between. This CDR3 region has 13 residues. The V gene's germline CDR1 is SGHNT and CDR2 YYREEE (reference sequence). The CDR3 is CASSSGAVDTQYF. The DNA for the CDR3 is TGTGCCAGCAGCTCGGGGGCGGTCGATACGCAGTATTTT.

The chain combines TRBV5-4 with TRBJ2-3, with D perhaps TRBD1 (6 bases). CDR3 length equals 14 residues. Germline lookup yields CDR1 SGHNT and CDR2 YYREEE (reference sequence). The V and J ends lost 1 base and 3 bases respectively, with 9 bases between them. The CDR3 sequence: CASSLSTGTDTQYF. The CDR3 bases are TGTGCCAGCAGCTTGTCGACAGGAACAGATACGCAGTATTTT.

The chain recombines TRBV7-2 with TRBJ2-2; the match to TRBD1 covers 7 bases. This CDR3 has 16 residues. Germline CDR1 is SGHTA and CDR2 is FQGNSA. The J segment lost 3 bases and the V segment lost 2 bases, leaving 6 bases of the junction unmatched. This CDR3 is CASSLLQGSYTGELFF. In nucleotides, the CDR3 is TGTGCCAGCAGCTTACTACAGGGGTCTTACACCGGGGAGCTGTTTTTT.

The CDR3 DNA reads TGCGCCAGCAGCTTGTTTGCCGCTACGGCCGGTTATGAGCAGTTCTTC. Its protein product is CASSLFAATAGYEQFF. The genes are TRBV5-1 and TRBJ2-1; D is uncertain. Germline loops: CDR1 SGHRS, CDR2 YFSETQ. This CDR3 region has 16 residues. The V end lost 1 base, the J end lost 8 bases, and 19 bases lay between the germline ends.

The CDR3 sequence: CASSSLGEKLFF. The CDR3 nucleotides are TGTGCCAGCAGTTCCCTCGGCGAAAAACTGTTTTTT. This rearrangement joins TRBV28 to TRBJ1-4; D is ambiguous. CDR1 MDHEN and CDR2 SYDVKM come from the germline V gene. The CDR3 has 12 residues. V lost 4 bases and J lost 8, with 8 bases in between.

CDR3 loop: CASSLLRGGSTDTQYF. The CDR3 coding sequence is TGCGCCAGCAGCTTACTGCGGGGCGGTAGCACAGATACGCAGTATTTT. The chain employs TRBV5-1 and TRBJ2-3, with a weak D call TRBD2 (6 bases). Germline values: CDR1 SGHRS, CDR2 YFSETQ. V dropped 2 bases and J dropped 0 bases, with 13 bases sitting between them. The CDR3 totals 16 residues.

The genes are TRBV11-2 and TRBJ1-6; TRBD1 matches 8 bases. Germline V lookup: CDR1 SGHAT, CDR2 FQNNGV. The CDR3 has 15 residues. V shed 5 bases and J 7 bases; nucleotides not matched to a gene: 7. In nucleotides, the CDR3 is TGTGCCAGCAGCGCCCGACAGGGGATCAATTCACCCCTCCACTTT. Its protein product is CASSARQGINSPLHF. The variable domain in full, completed from reference TRBV11-2 and TRBJ1-6, reads EAGVAQSPRYKIIEKRQSVAFWCNPISGHATLYWYQQILGQGPKLLIQFQNNGVVDDSQLPKDRFSAERLKGVDSTLKIQPAKLEDSAVYLCASSARQGINSPLHFGNGTRLTVT.

The chain couples TRBV6-5 to TRBJ1-1; 9 bases map to TRBD1. The CDR3 is 13 amino acids. Germline trimming cut 10 bases from V and 5 bases from J; bases unmatched to any gene: 8. The germline V gene encodes CDR1 MNHEY and CDR2 SVGAGI. CDR3 bases: TGTGCCACCTTCGACAGGGGGGGGACTGAAGCTTTCTTT. It is translated as CATFDRGGTEAFF.

The J gene is TRBJ2-6, the V gene TRBV27; D ambiguous. The length of the CDR3 is 15 residues. Germline lookup yields CDR1 MNHEY and CDR2 SMNVEV (reference sequence). The ends were cut back, 1 base at V and 4 bases at J, with 8 bases in the middle. CDR3 nucleotides: TGTGCCAGCAGTTTATTGGTGTACGGGGCCAACGTCCTGACTTTC. It yields the protein CASSLLVYGANVLTF.

This chain links TRBV5-1 with TRBJ2-1, with D possibly TRBD1 on 6 matching bases. This CDR3 contains 13 residues. Germline CDR1 SGHRS, CDR2 YFSETQ. Trimming took 4 bases from V and 4 from J, leaving 9 bases between them. DNA for the CDR3: TGCGCCAGCAGCACAGACAGGTACAATGAGCAGTTCTTC. Protein product: CASSTDRYNEQFF.

The V gene is TRBV12-3 or TRBV12-4, the J gene TRBJ2-4; 10 bases align to TRBD1. The length of the CDR3 is 13 residues. V gave up 5 bases and J gave up 8 bases; unmatched junction bases: 3. CDR3 amino acids: CASSRTGGDIQYF. CDR3 nucleotides: TGTGCCAGCAGTAGGACAGGGGGTGACATTCAGTACTTC.

This sequence joins TRBV18 and TRBJ2-1; D remains ambiguous. This CDR3 is built from 13 residues. The ends were cut back, 3 bases at V and 6 bases at J, with 9 bases in the middle. Germline V gene lookup returns CDR1 KGHSH and CDR2 LQKENI. CDR3 coding DNA: TGTGCCAGCTCACCCCCCAGTGGCAATGAGCAGTTCTTC. Its translation is CASSPPSGNEQFF.

In its sample, this clone was seen a few times. The chain employs TRBV4-1 and TRBJ1-5; 7 bases agree with TRBD1. Germline V gene lookup returns CDR1 MGHRA and CDR2 YSYEKL. CDR3 length: 17 amino acids. The junction had 13 bases not matched to a gene; V was cut back by 4 bases and J by 4 bases. This CDR3 reads CASSPDITGTDNQPQHF. The DNA for the CDR3 is TGCGCCAGCAGCCCTGATATAACCGGGACAGATAATCAGCCCCAGCATTTT.